The 10 T cell receptor beta chains below come from one sample, sequenced in a study of T-cell reconstitution after alpha-beta-depleted transplantation in children. A TCRbeta library incorporating unique molecular identifiers was prepared. TCRdb re-derived calls from the PCR reads in MiXCR, one entry per CDR3 protein. Of 550,000 to 600,000 distinct CDR3 sequences in the sample, 20% to 25% are singletons; the top ten hold 11% to 15%. This specimen was PBMCs, mostly from graft donor cells, taken 360 days after TCRalphabeta/CD19-depleted stem cell transplant. The receptors stem from a boy less than two years old who had a stem cell transplant for acute myeloid leukemia, so the T cells may come from the graft donor.

This clonotype was observed a few times. The chain employs TRBV20-1 and TRBJ2-1; tentatively, D is TRBD1 (6 bases). The length of the CDR3 is 15 residues. Trimming removed 0 bases from V and 0 bases from J, with 9 bases in between. From germline, CDR1 is DFQATT and CDR2 SNEGSKA (reference sequence). The CDR3 protein is CSAREGHSSYNEQFF. CDR3 bases: TGCAGTGCTAGAGAGGGACATAGCTCCTACAATGAGCAGTTCTTC.

This clonotype was counted a few times. This rearrangement joins TRBV6-5 to TRBJ1-6; D is unresolved. V lost 0 bases and J lost 9, with 9 bases in between. CDR1 MNHEY and CDR2 SVGAGI come from the germline V gene. The CDR3 runs 14 residues. The CDR3 bases are TGTGCCAGCAGTTACTCCGGCTTCACTTCACCCCTCCACTTT. It encodes CASSYSGFTSPLHF.

This chain's CDR3 is CASSPRVAGGYEQYF. The CDR3 nucleotides read TGCGCCAGCAGCCCCCGGGTAGCGGGGGGTTACGAGCAGTACTTC. This chain joins TRBV4-3 and TRBJ2-7; 10 bases match TRBD2. The trim removed 4 bases at V and 4 bases at J, leaving 7 bases unmatched. The V gene's germline CDR1 is LGHNA and CDR2 YSLEER. This CDR3 spans 15 amino acids.

The chain uses TRBV5-1 and TRBJ2-1, with 12 bases fitting TRBD2. CDR1 and CDR2 from the germline V gene are SGHRS and YFSETQ. The V segment lost 3 bases and the J segment 4 bases; nucleotides outside the gene matches: 8. The CDR3 covers 17 residues. For the CDR3, the DNA is TGCGCCAGCAGCTCGAGACTAGCGGGGGCCCTTTACAATGAGCAGTTCTTC. Its translation is CASSSRLAGALYNEQFF.

This clonotype came up many times. The V and J genes are TRBV2 and TRBJ2-5; D not resolved. Germline CDR1 and CDR2: SNHLY and FYNNEI. The V and J ends lost 7 bases and 4 bases respectively, with 7 bases between them. The CDR3 length is 11 residues. CDR3 residues: CASIRIETQYF. CDR3 in DNA: TGTGCCAGCATTCGGATAGAGACCCAGTACTTC. Using reference TRBV2 and TRBJ2-5 for the parts outside the CDR3, the full variable domain is EPEVTQTPSHQVTQMGQEVILRCVPISNHLYFYWYRQILGQKVEFLVSFYNNEISEKSEIFDDQFSVERPDGSNFTLKIRSTKLEDSAMYFCASIRIETQYFGPGTRLLVL.

This sequence joins TRBV4-2 and TRBJ2-2, with 7 bases aligning to TRBD2. Germline V gives CDR1 LGHNA, CDR2 YNFKEQ. The trim removed 0 bases at V and 2 bases at J, leaving 12 bases unmatched. The CDR3 consists of 19 residues. CDR3 nucleotide sequence: TGTGCCAGCAGCCAAGATCGGTTTCGGGCGGGGGATAACACCGGGGAGCTGTTTTTT. Protein: CASSQDRFRAGDNTGELFF.

This clonotype was counted only a few times. The chain joins TRBV3-1 to TRBJ1-6; D not resolved. The CDR3 is 12 amino acids. V was pared by 2 bases and J by 14 bases, with 10 bases between. Germline CDR1 and CDR2: LGHDT and YNNKEL (reference sequence). Here the CDR3 reads CASSQRGTSLHF. The CDR3 DNA reads as TGTGCCAGCAGCCAACGCGGTACGTCCCTCCACTTT.

This clonotype was detected many times. This sequence joins TRBV20-1 and TRBJ2-5; D remains ambiguous. Between the trimmed V and J ends, which lost 4 bases and 5 bases, there was a span of 8 bases. CDR3 length equals 11 residues. The germline gives CDR1 DFQATT, CDR2 SNEGSKA (reference sequence). CDR3 sequence (DNA): TGCAGTGCTATCGGCGATGAGACCCAGTACTTC. This encodes CSAIGDETQYF.

In the case of this clonotype: A much larger clone is a single base away; this may be a read error. The chain links TRBV20-1 to TRBJ2-7; D may correspond to TRBD1 or TRBD2 (5 bases each). The CDR3 length is 12 residues. CDR1 is DFQATT, CDR2 SNEGSKA, per germline (reference sequence). The CDR3 reads CSAEGGTYKQYV. CDR3 nucleotide sequence: TGCAGTGCTGAGGGTGGGACCTACAAGCAGTACGTC.

This clonotype was observed a handful of times. This chain joins TRBV27 and TRBJ2-5, with 7 bases aligning to TRBD1. Germline V lookup: CDR1 MNHEY, CDR2 SMNVEV (reference sequence). This CDR3 spans 13 amino acids. J lost 5 bases, V lost 5 bases, and 5 bases had no gene match. The CDR3 protein is CASSQLGGETQYF. The CDR3 DNA follows: TGTGCCAGCAGTCAACTAGGGGGCGAGACCCAGTACTTC.